A single T cell receptor beta chain is shown here with its context. These data originate in a study of blood T cell repertoires in COVID-19. Background on the study: PBMCs, B-cell-depleted T cells, or T cells were the source of the cDNA or gDNA that made up the material.

Sequencing used immunoSEQ multiplex PCR; TCRdb keeps in-frame clones, though not all of them. The top ten hold around 19% of the sample, which has about 170,000 clones, 65% to 85% seen once. J was trimmed by 0 bases and V by 1 base; bases with no gene match: 5. The germline V gene has CDR1 MGHRA and CDR2 YSYEKL. This CDR3 has 17 residues. The clonotype originates from a woman aged 65 to 85 who had recovered from COVID-19. The rearrangement links TRBV4-1 to TRBJ2-1, with TRBD2 matching over 8 bases. Sequenced: peripheral blood. For the CDR3, the DNA is TGCGCCAGCAGCCAAGGCGGACTAGCCCCCTCCTACAATGAGCAGTTCTTC. Amino acids: CASSQGGLAPSYNEQFF.